The rows below give T cell receptor beta chains drawn from one sample of a study of blood T cells in healthy people across ages. TCRdb fed the 5' RACE reads into MiXCR, producing one record per CDR3 protein. The top ten clones hold approximately 22% of a sample with some 1,800,000 distinct CDR3 sequences, about two fifths of them seen once. Sequenced: blood. The origin of the receptors is a human donor in good health. The CDR3 runs from the conserved cysteine through the conserved F or W. A D gene is named only where the DNA matches it firmly. Where a row states a size, it is once, few, many or the class of an expanded clone; other rows omit it.

abundance: -; d_gene: -; j_gene: TRBJ2-7; v_gene: TRBV5-1; CDR3nt: TGCGCCAGCAGCTTTGACGCCTCATCCTACGAGCAGTACTTC; CDR3aa: CASSFDASSYEQYF
abundance: few; d_gene: -; j_gene: TRBJ2-7; v_gene: TRBV7-2; CDR3nt: TGTGCCAGCAGCCTAGTACAGGGTTACAGCTCCTACGAGCAGTACTTC; CDR3aa: CASSLVQGYSSYEQYF
abundance: -; d_gene: -; j_gene: TRBJ1-1; v_gene: TRBV5-1; CDR3nt: TGCGCCAGCATCCGGCATTCACAGACTGAAGCTTTCTTT; CDR3aa: CASIRHSQTEAFF
abundance: few; d_gene: TRBD1; j_gene: TRBJ1-2; v_gene: TRBV7-3; CDR3nt: TGTGCCAGCAGCGACACACGGACAGGGAACTATGGCTACACCTTC; CDR3aa: CASSDTRTGNYGYTF
abundance: many; d_gene: -; j_gene: TRBJ2-3; v_gene: TRBV4-3; CDR3nt: TGCGCCAGCAGCGTACCCGGGACGGATACGCAGTATTTT; CDR3aa: CASSVPGTDTQYF
abundance: few; d_gene: -; j_gene: TRBJ2-1; v_gene: TRBV4-1; CDR3nt: TGCGCCAGCAGCCACCCGGGGGTCGGACACGAGCAGTTCTTC; CDR3aa: CASSHPGVGHEQFF
abundance: -; d_gene: TRBD1; j_gene: TRBJ1-1; v_gene: TRBV29-1; CDR3nt: TGCAGCGCTAAGGACAGGGGTGATTTCTTT; CDR3aa: CSAKDRGDFF
abundance: -; d_gene: -; j_gene: TRBJ1-5; v_gene: TRBV6-1; CDR3nt: TGTGCCAGCAGTGATTTTTTGGGCAAGGCCCCTAGATATAGCAATCAGCCCCAGCATTTT; CDR3aa: CASSDFLGKAPRYSNQPQHF
abundance: many; d_gene: -; j_gene: TRBJ2-7; v_gene: TRBV6-2/TRBV6-3; CDR3nt: TGTGCCAGCACTGAACTCGGTCCGGACAAACCCTACGAGCAGTACTTC; CDR3aa: CASTELGPDKPYEQYF
abundance: -; d_gene: TRBD2; j_gene: TRBJ2-4; v_gene: TRBV20-1; CDR3nt: TGCAGTGCTAGGCCTCTAGCGGGGGGTCGATACAATGAGCAGTACTTC; CDR3aa: CSARPLAGGRYNEQYF
abundance: few; d_gene: -; j_gene: TRBJ1-2; v_gene: TRBV29-1; CDR3nt: TGCAGCGTTGATTCCCACCTACGCTATGGCTACACCTTC; CDR3aa: CSVDSHLRYGYTF
abundance: few; d_gene: -; j_gene: TRBJ2-1; v_gene: TRBV12-3/TRBV12-4; CDR3nt: TGTGCCAGCAGTTGGACCGCCGAGGTGGAGACCCAGTTCTTC; CDR3aa: CASSWTAEVETQFF
abundance: few; d_gene: -; j_gene: TRBJ2-7; v_gene: TRBV20-1; CDR3nt: TGCAGTGCTAAGGGAGGATACGAGCAGTACTTC; CDR3aa: CSAKGGYEQYF
abundance: -; d_gene: -; j_gene: TRBJ2-3; v_gene: TRBV7-2; CDR3nt: TGTGCCAGCACCAACACCCGCACAGATACGCAGTATTTT; CDR3aa: CASTNTRTDTQYF
abundance: few; d_gene: TRBD1; j_gene: TRBJ1-1; v_gene: TRBV20-1; CDR3nt: TGCAGTGCCACTCCACGGACAGGTGGAGACACTGAAGCTTTCTTT; CDR3aa: CSATPRTGGDTEAFF
abundance: few; d_gene: TRBD1; j_gene: TRBJ2-7; v_gene: TRBV29-1; CDR3nt: TGCAGCGCTACACTACGGGGACAGCGATCCTACGAGCAGTACTTC; CDR3aa: CSATLRGQRSYEQYF
abundance: -; d_gene: -; j_gene: TRBJ2-3; v_gene: TRBV11-3; CDR3nt: TGTGCCAGCAGCTTAGCTGCCCATGGAGATACGCAGTATTTT; CDR3aa: CASSLAAHGDTQYF
abundance: -; d_gene: -; j_gene: TRBJ2-4; v_gene: TRBV5-1; CDR3nt: TGCGCCAGCAGCTTAAGGGGCCAAGGGGCCGGGAACATTCAGTACTTC; CDR3aa: CASSLRGQGAGNIQYF
abundance: -; d_gene: -; j_gene: TRBJ2-1; v_gene: TRBV7-2; CDR3nt: TGTGCCAGCAGCTCCTATACCCAAACGGGGGAGCAGTTCTTC; CDR3aa: CASSSYTQTGEQFF
abundance: -; d_gene: -; j_gene: TRBJ1-2; v_gene: TRBV20-1; CDR3nt: TGCAGTGCCCCACCCCGCGGAGGAATATATGGCTACACCTTC; CDR3aa: CSAPPRGGIYGYTF
abundance: few; d_gene: TRBD1; j_gene: TRBJ2-5; v_gene: TRBV10-3; CDR3nt: TGTGCCATCAGCCCGGACAGGGCAGAGACCCAGTACTTC; CDR3aa: CAISPDRAETQYF
abundance: -; d_gene: -; j_gene: TRBJ2-7; v_gene: TRBV12-3/TRBV12-4; CDR3nt: TGTGCCAGCAGTTTAGCCTCCTACGGGCAGTACTTC; CDR3aa: CASSLASYGQYF